One sample yielded the 5 T cell receptor beta chains listed below, sequenced in a study of blood T cells in healthy people across ages. Together with a sample-barcoded 5' primer, a J-beta primer mix was included in a second PCR lasting about 7 to 11 cycles. TCRdb re-called the 5' RACE reads through MiXCR, storing one row per CDR3 protein. The sample lists approximately 770,000 distinct CDR3 sequences, roughly 64% occurring once. Sequenced: blood. These receptor sequences come from a man aged 25 to 45 in good health.

On this clonotype itself: This may be a read error, as it is one base from a much larger clone. The chain combines TRBV27 with TRBJ1-2; TRBD1 is a possible D gene (6 bases). The CDR3 runs 15 residues. Germline values: CDR1 MNHEY, CDR2 SMNVEV (reference sequence). The CDR3: CANSSGGGLRDGYTF. The CDR3 bases are TGTGCCAACAGTTCCGGAGGGGGGCTCCGTGATGGCTACACCTTC.

This clonotype was observed a handful of times. The chain couples TRBV20-1 to TRBJ2-3, with 7 nucleotides matching TRBD2. Looked up from germline, CDR1 is DFQATT and CDR2 is SNEGSKA (reference sequence). V gave up 2 bases and J gave up 9 bases; unmatched junction bases: 14. The CDR3 runs 15 residues. The CDR3 spells CSARRLRGGKSTQYF. The CDR3 nucleotides read TGCAGTGCTAGACGTTTGCGCGGGGGAAAGAGCACGCAGTATTTT.

V is TRBV10-3 and J is TRBJ2-5, with D uncertain. Germline V gene data show CDR1 as ENHRY and CDR2 as SYGVKD. V lost 3 bases to trimming and J lost 2 bases, with 19 bases between them. The CDR3 consists of 17 residues. The CDR3, as DNA: TGTGCCATCAGTGACCCGTCCCAGTCCGTGGGGCAAGAGACCCAGTACTTC. This encodes CAISDPSQSVGQETQYF.

This clonotype showed up just once. The chain joins TRBV7-8 to TRBJ2-4; 7 bases agree with TRBD1. V was clipped by 2 bases and J by 3 bases; unmatched bases: 13. The CDR3 extends over 18 amino acids. Germline-derived CDR1 and CDR2 are SGHVS and FQNEAQ. The DNA for the CDR3 is TGTGCCAGCAGCTTATCTACTACAGGGGTAATTGGCAAAAACATTCAGTACTTC. This sequence encodes CASSLSTTGVIGKNIQYF.

This clonotype turned up a few times. The CDR3 region has the DNA TGTGCCAGCAGCTCCCTTGGCCTCCCTAACAATGAGCAGTTCTTC. Its translation: CASSSLGLPNNEQFF. J is TRBJ2-1 and V is TRBV7-2, with D unresolved. This CDR3 is built from 15 residues. V dropped 4 bases and J dropped 5 bases, with 15 bases sitting between them. CDR1 and CDR2 (germline): SGHTA, FQGNSA.